Listed below are T cell receptor beta chains from one sample, sequenced in a study of STAT3 mutations in large granular lymphocyte leukemia. The table came from immunoSEQ multiplex PCR; TCRdb's copy has only in-frame clones and leaves some out. The table records almost 25,000 clones, 94% of them present only once. The sample comprised peripheral blood mononuclear cells. The receptors come from a man aged 40-49 years with T-cell large granular lymphocyte leukemia. Some clones in this sample may be carry-over from other donors' samples. The CDR3 runs from the conserved cysteine through the conserved F or W. Fields, in order: D gene, V gene, clone size, J gene, CDR3 DNA, CDR3 protein. The D gene is left open where the match is weak. The size field is filled for only some rows; it gives once, few, many or a size class.

D gene: NA; V gene: TRBV19; clone size: NA; J gene: TRBJ2-1; CDR3 DNA: TGTGCCAGTAGTATCTCGCAGAATGAGCAGTTCTTC; CDR3 protein: CASSISQNEQFF
D gene: NA; V gene: TRBV7-9; clone size: NA; J gene: TRBJ2-1; CDR3 DNA: TGTGCCAGCCCTAGCTACAATGAGCAGTTCTTC; CDR3 protein: CASPSYNEQFF
D gene: TRBD1; V gene: TRBV7-2; clone size: NA; J gene: TRBJ1-1; CDR3 DNA: TGTGCCAGCAGCTCTTCGGGACTACAGGGGCTTAAAGCTTTCTTT; CDR3 protein: CASSSSGLQGLKAFF
D gene: NA; V gene: TRBV10-2; clone size: NA; J gene: TRBJ2-2; CDR3 DNA: TGCGCCAGCAGTGAGTCGAGGCTGGGTGTCTCCTTCACCGGGGAGCTGTTTTTT; CDR3 protein: CASSESRLGVSFTGELFF
D gene: NA; V gene: TRBV5-1; clone size: once; J gene: TRBJ2-7; CDR3 DNA: TGCGCCAGCAGCTCCAGTGGAGGGTGGACCTACGAGCAGTACTTC; CDR3 protein: CASSSSGGWTYEQYF
D gene: TRBD1; V gene: TRBV7-9; clone size: NA; J gene: TRBJ2-5; CDR3 DNA: TGTGCCAGCAGCCTCGGACAGGCGGGAGAGACCCAGTACTTC; CDR3 protein: CASSLGQAGETQYF
D gene: TRBD1; V gene: TRBV29-1; clone size: NA; J gene: TRBJ1-2; CDR3 DNA: TGCAGCGTTGGACAGGGTAGCGGCTACACCTTC; CDR3 protein: CSVGQGSGYTF
D gene: NA; V gene: TRBV7-9; clone size: NA; J gene: TRBJ1-4; CDR3 DNA: TGTGCCAGCAGCTCACACTTGGAAAAACTGTTTTTT; CDR3 protein: CASSSHLEKLFF
D gene: TRBD2; V gene: TRBV29-1; clone size: NA; J gene: TRBJ2-7; CDR3 DNA: TGCAGCGTTGAGGTAGCGGGGGGGCGCGAGCAGTACTTC; CDR3 protein: CSVEVAGGREQYF
D gene: TRBD2; V gene: TRBV4-3; clone size: NA; J gene: TRBJ2-1; CDR3 DNA: TGCGCCAGCAGCCAAGCGGCGGGGGGCTACAATGAGCAGTTCTTC; CDR3 protein: CASSQAAGGYNEQFF
D gene: NA; V gene: TRBV15; clone size: once; J gene: TRBJ1-6; CDR3 DNA: TGTGCCACCAGCAGAGATATAGGGACTGCTTATTCACCCCTCCACTTT; CDR3 protein: CATSRDIGTAYSPLHF
D gene: NA; V gene: TRBV7-9; clone size: NA; J gene: TRBJ2-1; CDR3 DNA: TGTGCCAGCAGCTCCCCGTTCGCCCGCTACAACAATGAGCAGTTCTTC; CDR3 protein: CASSSPFARYNNEQFF
D gene: NA; V gene: TRBV6-6; clone size: NA; J gene: TRBJ2-7; CDR3 DNA: TGTGCCAGCAGTTACTCCGACGAGCAGTACTTC; CDR3 protein: CASSYSDEQYF
D gene: NA; V gene: TRBV6-5; clone size: once; J gene: TRBJ1-2; CDR3 DNA: TGTGCCAGCAGTAGGACAGCTGGCCACTATGGCTACACCTTC; CDR3 protein: CASSRTAGHYGYTF
D gene: TRBD2; V gene: TRBV30; clone size: NA; J gene: TRBJ2-7; CDR3 DNA: TGTGCCTGGAGGGCGGGGGGGCCGGGCGAGCAGTACTTC; CDR3 protein: CAWRAGGPGEQYF
D gene: TRBD1; V gene: TRBV7-9; clone size: NA; J gene: TRBJ1-1; CDR3 DNA: TGTGCCAGCAGCCTACAGGGGGCCGGCACTGAAGCTTTCTTT; CDR3 protein: CASSLQGAGTEAFF
D gene: TRBD1; V gene: TRBV5-4; clone size: NA; J gene: TRBJ1-5; CDR3 DNA: TGTGCCAGCAGCCCAAGGACAGGGGGCGCGTTATATCAGCCCCAGCATTTT; CDR3 protein: CASSPRTGGALYQPQHF
D gene: TRBD2; V gene: TRBV5-1; clone size: NA; J gene: TRBJ2-1; CDR3 DNA: TGCGCCAGCAGCTTGTCCCTAGCGGGGGGAGATGAGCAGTTCTTC; CDR3 protein: CASSLSLAGGDEQFF
D gene: NA; V gene: TRBV2; clone size: NA; J gene: TRBJ2-7; CDR3 DNA: TGTGCCAGCGGGGGGATGGACTACGAGCAGTACTTC; CDR3 protein: CASGGMDYEQYF
D gene: NA; V gene: TRBV5-1; clone size: NA; J gene: TRBJ1-6; CDR3 DNA: TGCGCCAGCAGCTTGCGACGGAGCTCCTATAATTCACCCCTCCACTTT; CDR3 protein: CASSLRRSSYNSPLHF
D gene: NA; V gene: TRBV19; clone size: NA; J gene: TRBJ1-2; CDR3 DNA: TGTGCCAGTAGTATGGGGGGTCGGGGCGGCCCCAACTATGGCTACACCTTC; CDR3 protein: CASSMGGRGGPNYGYTF
D gene: NA; V gene: TRBV28; clone size: NA; J gene: TRBJ1-5; CDR3 DNA: TGTGCCAGCAGTTTCCCTTTCGACGGGGGCGTAAATCAGCCCCAGCATTTT; CDR3 protein: CASSFPFDGGVNQPQHF
D gene: TRBD1; V gene: TRBV29-1; clone size: NA; J gene: TRBJ1-2; CDR3 DNA: TGCAGCGTAGGGACAGGCCGTTCCTATGGCTACACCTTC; CDR3 protein: CSVGTGRSYGYTF
D gene: TRBD2; V gene: TRBV6-5; clone size: NA; J gene: TRBJ2-3; CDR3 DNA: TGTGCCAGCAGTCCCGGGACTAGTCTGGCTACGCAGTATTTT; CDR3 protein: CASSPGTSLATQYF
D gene: TRBD1; V gene: TRBV18; clone size: once; J gene: TRBJ2-6; CDR3 DNA: TGTGCCAGCTCACCACTTGACTTGGGGACAGGGGATGGTGGGGCCAACGTCCTGACTTTC; CDR3 protein: CASSPLDLGTGDGGANVLTF
D gene: TRBD2; V gene: TRBV28; clone size: NA; J gene: TRBJ2-3; CDR3 DNA: TGTGCCAGCAGTCTAGCGGGGGGGCAAGATACGCAGTATTTT; CDR3 protein: CASSLAGGQDTQYF
D gene: TRBD1; V gene: TRBV23-1; clone size: NA; J gene: TRBJ1-5; CDR3 DNA: TGCGCCAGCAGTCGCTCAGGGGGCCAACAGCAGCCCCAGCATTTT; CDR3 protein: CASSRSGGQQQPQHF
D gene: NA; V gene: TRBV29-1; clone size: NA; J gene: TRBJ1-2; CDR3 DNA: TGCAGCGTTGAAAGAGGGGATGGCTACACCTTC; CDR3 protein: CSVERGDGYTF
D gene: NA; V gene: TRBV4-3; clone size: NA; J gene: TRBJ1-1; CDR3 DNA: TGCGCCAGCAGCCGATCGATAGGCCGAGGGATGAACACTGAAGCTTTCTTT; CDR3 protein: CASSRSIGRGMNTEAFF
D gene: NA; V gene: TRBV6-6; clone size: NA; J gene: TRBJ1-5; CDR3 DNA: TGTGCCAGCAGCCTAAGGGACGGAGAAAATCAGCCCCAGCATTTT; CDR3 protein: CASSLRDGENQPQHF
D gene: TRBD2; V gene: TRBV2; clone size: NA; J gene: TRBJ2-7; CDR3 DNA: TGTGCCAGCAGTGACGCCGGGACTAGACGGGAGCAGTACTTC; CDR3 protein: CASSDAGTRREQYF